What follows is one TCR beta chain and its context. V gave up 4 bases and J gave up 0 bases, with 13 bases separating them. There are 15 residues in the CDR3. From germline, CDR1 is SGHVS and CDR2 FNYEAQ. The data were taken from a study of blood T cell repertoires in COVID-19. Study-wide context: Donors in the United States, Italy and Spain gave samples during acute or convalescent COVID-19. The cDNA or gDNA used as material had been derived from T cells, B-cell-depleted T cells, or PBMCs.

Original handling: Nucleated cell counts were estimated from reference gene primer amplification. Here immunoSEQ multiplex PCR was the method, and the copy in TCRdb shows in-frame clones only, minus some. That table gives V, J and clone size, and the DNA gave D and trimming. Seen here are 120,000 or so clones, approximately 87% observed once, and the top ten hold 2% to 2.5%. The sequence came from a woman in her forties or fifties with acute or convalescent COVID-19. The rearrangement uses TRBV7-6 and TRBJ2-7; maybe TRBD2 (7 bases). The sequencing input was peripheral blood. The CDR3 spells CASSWGGARSYEQYF. For the CDR3, the DNA is TGTGCCAGCAGCTGGGGGGGGGCCCGCTCCTACGAGCAGTACTTC.